This T cell receptor beta chain was observed in a study of T cells in Graves' hyperthyroidism and ophthalmopathy. General study points: In validation, the model predicted ophthalmopathy. These predictions came a median approximately 6.5 months before onset.

Ten or more counts support this clonotype. Its target is unknown. The junction differs from germline at one of its ends, possibly a read error. The patients, who ranged from 18 to 65 in age, presented with newly diagnosed hyperthyroidism lasting under 2 months. Researchers amplified the TCR beta CDR3 regions from RNA transcripts. The TCR CDR3 was amplified in a first-round RT-PCR using the HTBI primer set. MiXCR was run by TCRdb on the multiplex PCR reads, yielding one entry per CDR3 protein. The table shows some 500,000 distinct CDR3 sequences, with roughly an eighth occurring only once. The CDR3 length is 16 residues. From germline, CDR1 is SGHAT and CDR2 FQNNGV.

The receptor was derived from a woman under 30 with Graves' hyperthyroidism. The material sequenced was blood. The gene calls are TRBV11-2 and TRBJ2-1; D might be TRBD2 (6 bases). The CDR3 coding sequence is TGTGCCAGCAGCCTTAGCCCCGGGACTCTCTACAATAAGCAGTTCTTC. This sequence encodes CASSLSPGTLYNKQFF.